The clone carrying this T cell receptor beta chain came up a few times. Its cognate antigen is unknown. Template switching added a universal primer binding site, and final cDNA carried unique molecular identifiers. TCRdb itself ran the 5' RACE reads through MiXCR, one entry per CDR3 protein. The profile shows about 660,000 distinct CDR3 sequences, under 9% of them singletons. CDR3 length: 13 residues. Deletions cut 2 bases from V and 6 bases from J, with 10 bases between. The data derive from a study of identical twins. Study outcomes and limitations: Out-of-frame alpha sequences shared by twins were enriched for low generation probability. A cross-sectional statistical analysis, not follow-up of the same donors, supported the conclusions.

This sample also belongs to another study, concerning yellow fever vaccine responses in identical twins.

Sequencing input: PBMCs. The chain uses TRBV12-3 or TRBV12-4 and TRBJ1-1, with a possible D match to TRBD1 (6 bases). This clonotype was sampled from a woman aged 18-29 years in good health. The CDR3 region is CASSLIQGAEAFF. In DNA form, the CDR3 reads TGTGCCAGCAGTTTAATACAGGGAGCTGAAGCTTTCTTT.